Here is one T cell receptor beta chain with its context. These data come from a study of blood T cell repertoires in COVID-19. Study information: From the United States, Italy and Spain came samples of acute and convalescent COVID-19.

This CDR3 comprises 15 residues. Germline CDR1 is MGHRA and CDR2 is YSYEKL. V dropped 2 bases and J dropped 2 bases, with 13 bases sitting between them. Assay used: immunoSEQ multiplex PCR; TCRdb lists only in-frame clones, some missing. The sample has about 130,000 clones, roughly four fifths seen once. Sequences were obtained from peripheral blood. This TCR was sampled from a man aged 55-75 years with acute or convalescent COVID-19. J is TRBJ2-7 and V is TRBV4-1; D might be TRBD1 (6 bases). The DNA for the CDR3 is TGCGCCAGCAGCCAACCAGGGGAAGGGGCCTACGAGCAGTACTTC. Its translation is CASSQPGEGAYEQYF.